This TCR beta chain was sequenced during a study of T cells expressing NK-cell markers. Study results and caveats: A few donors likewise had their CD3+CD56-NKG2C+ fraction led by these clonotypes.

Reanalyzing the 5' RACE reads, TCRdb keeps one entry per CDR3 protein, without DNA. Listed are 350,000 to 450,000 distinct CDR3 sequences; 5% to 5.5% falls within the top ten. To note about this clonotype: What it binds is not known.

The source is a man aged 18-70 years in good health. Sequencing was done on a sample of blood T cells: a sorted CD56 or NKG2C T cell subset, CD4+ or CD8+ T cells, or bulk PBMC T cells (not recorded which).

CDR3 protein: CSVERGNYYGYTF. This chain connects TRBV29-1 to TRBJ1-2; as DNA is missing, the TRBD1 call by TCRdb cannot be tested. Germline V gene data show CDR1 as SQVTM and CDR2 as ANQGSEA. The CDR3 consists of 13 residues.